Listed here is a single TCR beta chain. The antigen is unknown. For TCR beta, libraries came from quantitative 5'-RACE with molecular barcodes. TCRdb called the 5' RACE reads again in MiXCR, with one record for every CDR3 protein. The sample records 700,000 to 1,000,000 distinct CDR3 sequences, 12% being singletons. There are 14 residues in the CDR3. Trimming pared 5 bases from V and 4 bases from J, leaving 13 bases between. Germline values: CDR1 SGHRS, CDR2 YFSETQ. This specimen belongs to a study of CD8 T cells in ankylosing spondylitis. Study-wide points: Certain motif variants had earlier been reported in reactive arthritis synovial fluid and blood. It was reported that disease-linked clones were significantly enriched in matched ankylosing spondylitis synovial fluid. Relatively rare in peripheral blood, disease-linked clones were also CD8+. A TCR beta motif made of several highly homologous variants seemed typical of ankylosing spondylitis blood.

Sequencing was performed on blood, either unsorted or a sorted T cell fraction (not recorded which). The rearrangement uses TRBV5-1 and TRBJ1-5, with D perhaps TRBD1 (5 bases). The clonotype was recovered from a male donor with ankylosing spondylitis. This CDR3 is CASSPDRANQPQHF. DNA for the CDR3: TGCGCCAGCAGTCCCGACAGAGCGAATCAGCCCCAGCATTTT.